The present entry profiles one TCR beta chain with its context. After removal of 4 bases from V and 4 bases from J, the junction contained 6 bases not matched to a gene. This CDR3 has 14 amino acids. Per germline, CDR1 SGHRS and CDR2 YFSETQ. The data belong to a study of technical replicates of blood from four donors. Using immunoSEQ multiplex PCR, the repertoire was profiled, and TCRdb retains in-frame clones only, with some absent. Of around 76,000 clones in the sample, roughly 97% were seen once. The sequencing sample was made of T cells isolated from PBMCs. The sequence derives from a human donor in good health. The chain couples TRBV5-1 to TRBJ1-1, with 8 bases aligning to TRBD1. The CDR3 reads CASSLYRGITEAFF. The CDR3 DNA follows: TGCGCCAGCAGCCTTTACAGGGGGATCACTGAAGCTTTCTTT.